Each of the 30 T cell receptor beta chains below was sequenced from the same sample in a study of blood T cell repertoires in COVID-19. Repertoires were generated with immunoSEQ multiplex PCR, while TCRdb's copy carries only in-frame clones and drops some. The sample carries 55,000 to 75,000 clones, under 95% recorded once. Sequencing used peripheral blood. The receptors originated from a human donor in a cohort sampled during active COVID-19.

This sequence joins TRBV28 and TRBJ2-7; TRBD1 matches 7 bases. CDR1 MDHEN and CDR2 SYDVKM come from the germline V gene. There are 12 residues in the CDR3. J lost 6 bases, V lost 9 bases, and 8 bases had no gene match. The CDR3 coding sequence is TGTGCCAGTAGAACCGACAGGGTCGAGCAGTACTTC. Its protein is CASRTDRVEQYF.

This rearrangement joins TRBV13 to TRBJ1-3, with TRBD1 matching 8 bases. This CDR3 has 16 residues. The germline V gene has CDR1 PRHDT and CDR2 FYEKMQ (reference sequence). V shed 5 bases and J 1 base; nucleotides not matched to a gene: 7. The CDR3 DNA reads as TGTGCCAGCAGCCCCTCGACAGGGGATTCTGGAAACACCATATATTTT. Its protein is CASSPSTGDSGNTIYF.

The V and J genes are TRBV7-2 and TRBJ2-7; the match to TRBD2 covers 8 bases. Germline CDR1 and CDR2: SGHTA and FQGNSA. J gave up 0 bases and V 5 bases, and 12 bases lay outside the gene matches. The CDR3 contains 17 residues. The CDR3 sequence is CASSLEVVAGSSYEQYF. The DNA for the CDR3 is TGTGCCAGCAGCCTAGAGGTGGTAGCGGGGAGCTCCTACGAGCAGTACTTC.

This chain links TRBV7-2 with TRBJ2-7, with 10 positions matching TRBD2. The length of the CDR3 is 16 residues. With 2 bases clipped from V and 5 bases from J, the junction kept 9 bases outside the gene matches. The germline V gene encodes CDR1 SGHTA and CDR2 FQGNSA. The CDR3 DNA reads as TGTGCCAGCAGCTTAATCCTAGCGGGGGCCCAGGACGAGCAGTACTTC. Its translation is CASSLILAGAQDEQYF.

V is TRBV11-2 and J is TRBJ2-2, with 8 bases lining up with TRBD1. The germline V gene encodes CDR1 SGHAT and CDR2 FQNNGV. This CDR3 spans 17 amino acids. V lost 5 bases and J lost 6; bases outside the gene matches: 14. This CDR3 reads CASSPRKGQGAPGELFF. The CDR3 DNA reads TGTGCCAGCAGCCCACGGAAGGGGCAGGGGGCCCCCGGGGAGCTGTTTTTT.

The chain uses TRBV10-3 and TRBJ2-7, with D perhaps TRBD1 (6 bases). The V gene lost 7 bases and the J gene lost 6 bases, with 19 bases spanning the gap. The length of the CDR3 is 14 residues. The germline V gene encodes CDR1 ENHRY and CDR2 SYGVKD. The DNA for the CDR3 is TGTGCCATCAAGAGTGACCTGGACAGCGGCGAGCAGTACTTC. This codes for CAIKSDLDSGEQYF.

The chain joins TRBV6-5 to TRBJ2-7; D not resolved. The CDR3 covers 11 residues. The germline V gene has CDR1 MNHEY and CDR2 SVGAGI. Trimming took off 7 bases at V and 6 bases at J, with 10 bases between the two ends. The CDR3, as DNA: TGTGCCAGCATTACATATCCCGAGCAGTACTTC. This encodes CASITYPEQYF.

V and J are TRBV2 and TRBJ1-3, with TRBD1 matching 7 bases. V gave up 6 bases and J gave up 8 bases; unmatched junction bases: 13. CDR3 length: 15 residues. Germline V gene lookup returns CDR1 SNHLY and CDR2 FYNNEI. The CDR3 loop is CASSDGTAISDTIYF. For the CDR3, the DNA is TGTGCCAGCAGCGACGGGACAGCAATTTCTGACACCATATATTTT. Based on the CDR3 plus reference TRBV2 and TRBJ1-3, the full variable domain is EPEVTQTPSHQVTQMGQEVILRCVPISNHLYFYWYRQILGQKVEFLVSFYNNEISEKSEIFDDQFSVERPDGSNFTLKIRSTKLEDSAMYFCASSDGTAISDTIYFGEGSWLTVV.

This chain uses TRBV11-2 with TRBJ1-3; D call uncertain. This CDR3 has 15 residues. CDR1 and CDR2 from the germline V gene are SGHAT and FQNNGV. V was shortened by 4 bases and J by 4 bases, with 14 bases between the two germline ends. The CDR3 region has the DNA TGTGCCAGCAGCTCTATACGAGGCCAGGGAAACACCATATATTTT. Its translation is CASSSIRGQGNTIYF.

V usage is TRBV18 and J usage is TRBJ2-5; 12 nucleotides agree with TRBD2. The junction had 7 bases not matched to a gene; V was cut back by 0 bases and J by 5 bases. The CDR3 spans 17 residues. Germline CDR1 is KGHSH and CDR2 is LQKENI. The CDR3 sequence is CASSPPVGLAGYETQYF. CDR3 sequence (DNA): TGTGCCAGCTCACCACCGGTAGGACTAGCGGGATATGAGACCCAGTACTTC.

The chain joins TRBV12-3 or TRBV12-4 to TRBJ1-2; no firm D call. The germline V and J ends were trimmed by 6 bases and 2 bases, with 10 bases remaining between them. This CDR3 is built from 13 residues. CDR3: CASSPDTNYGYTF. CDR3 in DNA: TGTGCCAGCAGCCCTGACACGAACTATGGCTACACCTTC.

This sequence joins TRBV15 and TRBJ2-3; possible D gene TRBD2, 6 bases. Germline lookup yields CDR1 LNHNV and CDR2 YYDKDF (reference sequence). This CDR3 region has 12 residues. Deletions cut 5 bases from V and 6 bases from J, with 9 bases between. CDR3 sequence (DNA): TGTGCCACCAGCCGTGGGGGGGATACGCAGTATTTT. Amino acid sequence: CATSRGGDTQYF.

The V call is TRBV11-2, the J call TRBJ1-1; D gene unclear. V shed 2 bases and J shed 1 base, with 8 bases lying between them. CDR1 and CDR2 (germline): SGHAT, FQNNGV. This CDR3 has 14 amino acids. The CDR3 DNA reads as TGTGCCAGCAGCTTACTCCCAGGGAACACTGAAGCTTTCTTT. This encodes CASSLLPGNTEAFF.

V gene TRBV11-2 combines with J gene TRBJ1-4; TRBD1 is a possible D gene (6 bases). Trimming cost V 1 base and J 3 bases, with 12 bases left between them. Germline loops: CDR1 SGHAT, CDR2 FQNNGV. This CDR3 region has 16 residues. The CDR3 nucleotides are TGTGCCAGCAGCTTAGTACGGGGGGCGCCTAATGAAAAACTGTTTTTT. Translating gives CASSLVRGAPNEKLFF.

This sequence joins TRBV30 and TRBJ1-2; D may be TRBD1 (5 bases). From germline, CDR1 is GTSNPN and CDR2 SVGIG (reference sequence). This CDR3 contains 12 residues. With 0 bases removed from V and 8 bases from J, the gap between germline ends came to 10 bases. The CDR3 sequence is CAWSVRTIGYTF. The CDR3 coding sequence is TGTGCCTGGAGTGTGCGGACAATCGGCTACACCTTC.

V usage is TRBV11-2 and J usage is TRBJ1-4, with D tentatively TRBD1 (5 bases). The CDR3 runs 16 residues. V was pared by 5 bases and J by 6 bases, with 19 bases between. CDR1 is SGHAT and CDR2 is FQNNGV in the germline V gene. The CDR3 protein is CASSDFFRGGDEKLFF. CDR3 nucleotide sequence: TGTGCCAGCAGCGACTTTTTCCGGGGGGGGGATGAAAAACTGTTTTTT.

This CDR3 reads CASSLGTAEQYF. In DNA form, the CDR3 reads TGTGCCAGCAGCCTCGGGACAGCCGAGCAGTACTTC. The genes are TRBV7-9 and TRBJ2-7; 7 bases are a match to TRBD1. V lost 5 bases, J lost 6 bases, and 4 bases stayed unmatched. The germline V gene encodes CDR1 SEHNR and CDR2 FQNEAQ (reference sequence). The length of the CDR3 is 12 residues.

The J gene is TRBJ1-2, the V gene TRBV28, with 9 bases matching TRBD1. Germline lookup yields CDR1 MDHEN and CDR2 SYDVKM. The V and J ends lost 6 bases and 4 bases, in that order; junction bases with no gene match: 0. The CDR3 is made up of 12 amino acids. The CDR3 sequence: CASRGQGYGYTF. CDR3 sequence (DNA): TGTGCCAGCAGGGGACAGGGCTATGGCTACACCTTC.

The V gene is TRBV11-2, the J gene TRBJ2-7; maybe TRBD1 (6 bases). This CDR3 has 16 residues. The germline gives CDR1 SGHAT, CDR2 FQNNGV. The V end lost 4 bases, the J end lost 3 bases, and 19 bases lay between the germline ends. This CDR3 is CASSSADSSLIYEQYF. Here the CDR3 DNA reads TGTGCCAGCAGCTCCGCGGACAGTTCACTAATCTACGAGCAGTACTTC.

This chain joins TRBV15 and TRBJ1-1; TRBD1 matches at 10 bases. V was pared by 8 bases and J by 6 bases, with 6 bases of the junction left unmatched. CDR1 is LNHNV, CDR2 YYDKDF, per germline (reference sequence). The CDR3 is 13 residues long. CDR3 loop: CATHDRGHSEAFF. DNA of the CDR3: TGTGCCACCCATGACAGGGGGCACTCTGAAGCTTTCTTT.

The chain couples TRBV11-2 to TRBJ2-7, with TRBD2 matching 8 bases. V shed 1 base and J 0 bases; nucleotides not matched to a gene: 5. Looked up from germline, CDR1 is SGHAT and CDR2 is FQNNGV. This CDR3 spans 16 amino acids. The chain's CDR3 is CASSLARGVSSYEQYF. DNA of the CDR3: TGTGCCAGCAGCTTAGCGCGGGGGGTGAGCTCCTACGAGCAGTACTTC.

The chain employs TRBV6-4 and TRBJ1-6; 8 bases line up with TRBD1. The V gene's germline CDR1 is MRHNA and CDR2 SNTAGT. V trimming: 6 bases; J trimming: 7 bases; junction bases outside the gene matches: 11. This CDR3 is 16 amino acids long. The CDR3 sequence is CASSTPTGAANSPLHF. CDR3 in DNA: TGTGCCAGCAGCACCCCGACAGGGGCTGCCAATTCACCCCTCCACTTT.

The genes are TRBV30 and TRBJ1-2; possible D gene TRBD1, 5 bases. V gave up 2 bases and J gave up 6 bases, with 13 bases separating them. Germline values: CDR1 GTSNPN, CDR2 SVGIG (reference sequence). CDR3 size: 13 residues. Here the CDR3 DNA reads TGTGCCTGGAGTAAGTCAGGGATGGATGGCTACACCTTC. It specifies CAWSKSGMDGYTF.

The J gene is TRBJ1-5, the V gene TRBV4-2; unclear D gene. With 1 base removed from V and 1 base from J, the gap between germline ends came to 11 bases. Germline V CDR1 and CDR2: LGHNA, YNFKEQ. This CDR3 has 16 residues. The CDR3 region is CASSQVNAVSNQPQHF. The CDR3 region has the DNA TGTGCCAGCAGCCAAGTAAATGCGGTGAGCAATCAGCCCCAGCATTTT.

This chain uses TRBV5-6 with TRBJ2-5; 9 bases line up with TRBD1. The CDR3 contains 17 residues. The germline V gene encodes CDR1 SGHDT and CDR2 YYEEEE. The V and J ends lost 0 bases and 5 bases, in that order; junction bases with no gene match: 11. CDR3 loop: CASSLVGTGRSFETQYF. CDR3 in DNA: TGTGCCAGCAGCTTGGTCGGGACAGGGAGGAGTTTTGAGACCCAGTACTTC.

J is TRBJ1-5 and V is TRBV27; D might be TRBD1 (6 bases). Germline V gene sequence: CDR1 MNHEY, CDR2 SMNVEV (reference sequence). V was shortened by 6 bases and J by 6 bases, with 24 bases between the two germline ends. The CDR3 is made up of 17 amino acids. CDR3 protein: CASSRLTPSTGTQPQHF. CDR3 bases: TGTGCCAGCAGCCGACTCACTCCTTCAACAGGGACTCAGCCCCAGCATTTT.

This sequence joins TRBV6-6 and TRBJ1-2; possibly TRBD1 for D (6 bases). The germline gives CDR1 MNHNY, CDR2 SVGAGI (reference sequence). V shed 2 bases and J shed 3 bases, with 16 bases lying between them. The CDR3 contains 16 residues. CDR3 amino acids: CASSYPYQQGDYGYTF. The CDR3 DNA is TGTGCCAGCAGTTACCCCTATCAACAGGGAGACTATGGCTACACCTTC.

The chain has TRBV5-5 and TRBJ2-7; D is possibly TRBD2 (6 bases). This CDR3 spans 15 amino acids. Germline lookup yields CDR1 SGHKS and CDR2 YYEKEE (reference sequence). The ends were cut back, 6 bases at V and 0 bases at J, with 16 bases in the middle. The CDR3 sequence is CASTAPRESSYEQYF. CDR3 nucleotide sequence: TGTGCCAGCACCGCACCACGGGAGAGCTCCTACGAGCAGTACTTC.

V and J are TRBV12-3 or TRBV12-4 and TRBJ1-2; possible D gene TRBD1, 5 bases. The CDR3 runs to 13 residues. Trimming pared 10 bases from V and 4 bases from J, leaving 16 bases between. DNA of the CDR3: TGTGCCACTTTAACTCAGGGTGGCTATGGCTACACCTTC. It codes for CATLTQGGYGYTF.

The chain is built from TRBV7-9 and TRBJ1-5; D is uncertain. Germline V gene sequence: CDR1 SEHNR, CDR2 FQNEAQ (reference sequence). The CDR3 spans 14 residues. The V and J ends lost 3 bases and 5 bases respectively, with 11 bases between them. CDR3 sequence (DNA): TGTGCCAGCAGCTTGGACGGCGGGTATCAGCCCCAGCATTTT. It translates to CASSLDGGYQPQHF. Together with reference TRBV7-9 and TRBJ1-5, the CDR3 gives the full variable domain: DTGVSQNPRHKITKRGQNVTFRCDPISEHNRLYWYRQTLGQGPEFLTYFQNEAQLEKSRLLSDRFSAERPKGSFSTLEIQRTEQGDSAMYLCASSLDGGYQPQHFGDGTRLSIL.